The 26 T cell receptor beta chains below come from one sample, sequenced in a study of OX40 agonist ivuxolimab in advanced cancers. The data were produced by immunoSEQ multiplex PCR, yet TCRdb's version contains in-frame clones alone and is incomplete. The table shows roughly 120,000 clones, with 80% to 90% occurring only once. Sequencing used CD4+ or CD8+ T cells sorted from blood, obtained in a trial of the OX40 agonist ivuxolimab. These receptors were obtained from an adult with an advanced solid tumor such as melanoma, head and neck, liver or kidney cancer.

CDR3 protein: CASSQIGGRNGCYF. The CDR3 DNA reads TGCGCCAGCAGCCAAATAGGGGGCAGAAACGGATGCTACTTC. The gene calls are TRBV4-1 and TRBJ2-7, with 7 bases identical to TRBD1. V lost 2 bases to trimming and J lost 13 bases; unmatched junction nucleotides: 14. The CDR3 totals 14 residues. Per the germline V gene, CDR1 is MGHRA and CDR2 is YSYEKL.

The sample holds a few counts of this clone. V usage is TRBV10-1 and J usage is TRBJ1-2; no definite D call. The length of the CDR3 is 13 residues. Germline assignment: CDR1 WNHNN and CDR2 SYGVQD (reference sequence). Deletions cut 2 bases from V and 5 bases from J, with 9 bases between. The CDR3, as DNA: TGCGCCAGCAGTGAGAAGGCAGATTATGGCTACACCTTC. Translating gives CASSEKADYGYTF.

The gene calls are TRBV30 and TRBJ2-6, with a possible D match to TRBD1 (5 bases). CDR3 length: 17 amino acids. Trimming stripped 3 bases from V and 0 bases from J, with 15 bases between. Germline V gives CDR1 GTSNPN, CDR2 SVGIG (reference sequence). The CDR3 reads CAWSDLKGYSGANVLTF. The CDR3 DNA reads TGTGCCTGGAGCGACCTCAAGGGGTACTCTGGGGCCAACGTCCTGACTTTC.

The CDR3 loop is CASSLLGQGAPNEQFF. The CDR3 nucleotides read TGTGCCAGCAGTTTGCTGGGACAGGGAGCGCCGAATGAGCAGTTCTTC. The V call is TRBV6-6, the J call TRBJ2-1; TRBD1 aligns across 9 bases. In germline, CDR1 is MNHNY, CDR2 SVGAGI (reference sequence). The CDR3 covers 16 residues. The trim removed 4 bases at V and 7 bases at J, leaving 11 bases unmatched.

The table lists this clone with a few counts. The chain has TRBV5-1 and TRBJ1-6; D gene uncertain. The CDR3 has 13 residues. V lost 5 bases and J lost 9, with 12 bases in between. From germline, CDR1 is SGHRS and CDR2 YFSETQ. The CDR3 region is CASSQVLGSPLHF. CDR3 nucleotides: TGCGCCAGCAGTCAGGTTCTTGGTTCACCCCTCCACTTT.

This clone was seen just once. The V gene is TRBV19, the J gene TRBJ2-7; the D gene is possibly TRBD1 (6 bases). Germline assignment: CDR1 LNHDA and CDR2 SQIVND (reference sequence). The V end was cut by 4 bases, the J end by 3 bases, with 13 bases between. The CDR3 is 14 residues long. The CDR3 is CASSTRIGGYEQYF. Here the CDR3 DNA reads TGTGCCAGTAGTACCCGGATAGGGGGCTACGAGCAGTACTTC.

The CDR3 region is CASSYYGPGGELFF. Written as DNA, the CDR3 is TGTGCCAGCAGTTACTACGGCCCGGGCGGGGAGCTGTTTTTT. The chain couples TRBV6-5 to TRBJ2-2; D not certain. CDR3 length equals 14 residues. Trimming shortened V by 1 base and J by 7 bases, and 10 bases separated the two germline ends. The V gene's germline CDR1 is MNHEY and CDR2 SVGAGI.

The chain has TRBV7-2 and TRBJ1-5; 8 nucleotides line up with TRBD1. The CDR3 sequence is 15 residues long. CDR1 is SGHTA, CDR2 FQGNSA, per germline. The ends lost 2 bases at V and 3 bases at J; junction bases unmatched: 3. The CDR3 sequence is CASSLQDRDNQPQHF. CDR3 bases: TGTGCCAGCAGCTTACAGGACAGGGACAATCAGCCCCAGCATTTT. The whole variable domain, remainder taken from reference TRBV7-2 and TRBJ1-5, is GAGVSQSPSNKVTEKGKDVELRCDPISGHTALYWYRQSLGQGLEFLIYFQGNSAPDKSGLPSDRFSAERTGGSVSTLTIQRTQQEDSAVYLCASSLQDRDNQPQHFGDGTRLSIL.

This clone was observed a few times. In DNA form, the CDR3 reads TGTGCCAGCAGCATCAGGGGGTCTGGAAACACCATATATTTT. Its translation is CASSIRGSGNTIYF. The V and J genes are TRBV6-5 and TRBJ1-3; 7 nucleotides agree with TRBD1. J was trimmed by 1 base and V by 6 bases; bases with no gene match: 3. The CDR3 spans 14 residues. CDR1 and CDR2 (germline): MNHEY, SVGAGI.

The chain recombines TRBV28 with TRBJ2-5; D possibly corresponds to TRBD2 (5 bases). The CDR3 covers 15 residues. Per the germline V gene, CDR1 is MDHEN and CDR2 is SYDVKM. Trimming removed 7 bases at V and 9 bases at J, with 24 bases between. CDR3 bases: TGTGCCAGCACCCCAGGAGGTCTGAAGATCGGAGCCCAGTACTTC. Its translation is CASTPGGLKIGAQYF.

The chain carries TRBV14 and TRBJ2-6, with 9 nucleotides matching TRBD2. Looked up from germline, CDR1 is SGHDN and CDR2 is FVKESK. V was pared by 5 bases and J by 0 bases, with 11 bases of the junction left unmatched. The CDR3 loop spans 19 amino acids. CDR3 sequence (DNA): TGTGCCAGCAGCGAGCGGGGGGCAGACTTAAGCTCTGGGGCCAACGTCCTGACTTTC. Protein product: CASSERGADLSSGANVLTF.

CDR3: CSVVPDTNYGYTF. CDR3 in DNA: TGCAGCGTCGTGCCCGATACTAACTATGGCTACACCTTC. This chain joins TRBV29-1 and TRBJ1-2; no clear D. The CDR3 spans 13 residues. Germline V CDR1 and CDR2: SQVTM, ANQGSEA. The V and J ends lost 6 bases and 0 bases respectively, with 11 bases between them.

The rearrangement uses TRBV5-4 and TRBJ2-7, with 7 bases matching TRBD1. Per the germline V gene, CDR1 is SGHNT and CDR2 is YYREEE (reference sequence). The CDR3 is made up of 13 amino acids. Trimming at V came to 4 bases and at J to 3 bases, leaving 4 bases not matched to a gene. The CDR3, as DNA: TGTGCCAGCAGCATTGGGACAGTCTACGAGCAGTACTTC. This gives the protein CASSIGTVYEQYF.

This chain links TRBV6-5 with TRBJ2-7; D gene ambiguous. V was trimmed by 6 bases and J by 6 bases, leaving 12 bases between them. CDR3 length: 12 residues. Looked up from germline, CDR1 is MNHEY and CDR2 is SVGAGI. CDR3 loop: CASSRTLGEQYF. CDR3 DNA sequence: TGTGCCAGCAGCCGCACCTTAGGCGAGCAGTACTTC.

This clone was seen a handful of times. The V and J genes are TRBV9 and TRBJ2-5, with a possible D match to TRBD2 (6 bases). Trimming removed 7 bases at V and 5 bases at J, with 6 bases between. This CDR3 is 10 amino acids long. The V gene's germline CDR1 is SGDLS and CDR2 YYNGEE. CDR3 region: CASGGETQYF. In DNA, the CDR3 is TGTGCCAGCGGAGGGGAGACCCAGTACTTC. The full variable domain, its missing parts supplied by reference TRBV9 and TRBJ2-5, is DSGVTQTPKHLITATGQRVTLRCSPRSGDLSVYWYQQSLDQGLQFLIQYYNGEERAKGNILERFSAQQFPDLHSELNLSSLELGDSALYFCASGGETQYFGPGTRLLVL.

The chain uses TRBV5-5 and TRBJ1-2; the D gene is possibly TRBD1 (6 bases). The CDR3 length is 14 residues. Trimming removed 3 bases at V and 6 bases at J, with 15 bases between. Germline CDR1 and CDR2: SGHKS and YYEKEE (reference sequence). CDR3 DNA: TGTGCCAGCAGCTCCAGGGGAAGGTCTGATGGCTACACCTTC. It encodes CASSSRGRSDGYTF. The complete variable domain, with remaining parts taken from reference TRBV5-5 and TRBJ1-2, reads DAGVTQSPTHLIKTRGQQVTLRCSPISGHKSVSWYQQVLGQGPQFIFQYYEKEERGRGNFPDRFSARQFPNYSSELNVNALLLGDSALYLCASSSRGRSDGYTFGSGTRLTVV.

The V gene is TRBV5-1, the J gene TRBJ2-3, with 7 bases lining up with TRBD1. Germline CDR1 and CDR2: SGHRS and YFSETQ. The CDR3 loop spans 15 amino acids. V shed 2 bases and J 2 bases; nucleotides not matched to a gene: 5. The CDR3 sequence: CASSFAGGVTDTQYF. CDR3 sequence (DNA): TGCGCCAGCAGCTTTGCAGGGGGAGTCACAGATACGCAGTATTTT.

The chain uses TRBV6-1 and TRBJ2-7; 7 nucleotides align to TRBD1. Unmatched junction bases numbered 2, after V lost 6 bases and J lost 3 bases. The CDR3 runs 12 residues. Germline lookup yields CDR1 MNHNS and CDR2 SASEGT. The CDR3 sequence: CASSRDSYEQYF. DNA of the CDR3: TGTGCCAGCAGCAGGGACAGCTACGAGCAGTACTTC.

V and J are TRBV6-5 and TRBJ1-1; 7 bases agree with TRBD1. The germline V gene encodes CDR1 MNHEY and CDR2 SVGAGI. J was trimmed by 5 bases and V by 10 bases; bases with no gene match: 10. This CDR3 comprises 13 residues. This chain's CDR3 is CATNLNRGTEAFF. As DNA, the CDR3 is TGTGCCACTAACCTGAACAGGGGAACTGAAGCTTTCTTT.

The chain is built from TRBV7-2 and TRBJ2-7; 9 nucleotides match TRBD2. Unmatched junction bases numbered 6, after V lost 0 bases and J lost 6 bases. From germline, CDR1 is SGHTA and CDR2 FQGNSA. The CDR3 covers 15 residues. The CDR3 sequence is CASSLAGGGAREQYF. The CDR3 bases are TGTGCCAGCAGCTTAGCGGGCGGGGGGGCACGCGAGCAGTACTTC.

The rearrangement uses TRBV10-1 and TRBJ2-5; 10 nucleotides match TRBD1. CDR3 size: 15 residues. V lost 4 bases, J lost 2 bases, and 4 bases stayed unmatched. Germline V lookup: CDR1 WNHNN, CDR2 SYGVQD (reference sequence). The CDR3 protein is CASSGRDRGQETQYF. CDR3 nucleotides: TGCGCCAGCAGTGGCCGGGACAGGGGACAAGAGACCCAGTACTTC.

J is TRBJ2-1 and V is TRBV6-5; D is unresolved. The CDR3 runs to 15 residues. CDR1 MNHEY and CDR2 SVGAGI come from the germline V gene. V lost 6 bases to trimming and J lost 7 bases, with 19 bases between them. Here the CDR3 DNA reads TGTGCCAGCAGAAACGGGCGGAGACAACTAAATGAGCAGTTCTTC. This codes for CASRNGRRQLNEQFF.

This rearrangement joins TRBV4-1 to TRBJ2-1; possibly TRBD1 for D (6 bases). This CDR3 contains 19 residues. The V end lost 5 bases, the J end lost 0 bases, and 23 bases lay between the germline ends. Germline lookup yields CDR1 MGHRA and CDR2 YSYEKL. CDR3 coding DNA: TGCGCCAGCAGCGTAGGGGCAGGGGCCCTTATAAGCTCCTACAATGAGCAGTTCTTC. Protein sequence: CASSVGAGALISSYNEQFF.

V and J are TRBV9 and TRBJ1-2; 8 nucleotides line up with TRBD1. The CDR3 has 12 amino acids. The germline CDR1 and CDR2 sequences are SGDLS and YYNGEE. With 4 bases clipped from V and 9 bases from J, the junction kept 5 bases outside the gene matches. The DNA for the CDR3 is TGTGCCAGCAGCCTAACAGGGGGTCGCTACACCTTC. As protein: CASSLTGGRYTF.

The rearrangement uses TRBV21-1 and TRBJ1-3; the table's D call TRBD1 went unverified against the DNA. TRBV21-1 is annotated as a pseudogene. The CDR3 runs to 14 residues. DNA for the CDR3: TGTGCCAGCAGCAAAGCACGACAGGCACGCACCATATATTTT. It is translated as CASSKARQARTIYF.

The V gene is TRBV18, the J gene TRBJ1-6, with 10 bases fitting TRBD1. V dropped 8 bases and J dropped 6; count of bases not matched to a gene: 4. The CDR3 spans 14 residues. CDR1 and CDR2 (germline): KGHSH, LQKENI. CDR3 DNA: TGTGCCAGCCGAGGGACAGGGGTTAATTCACCCCTCCACTTT. Its translation is CASRGTGVNSPLHF.